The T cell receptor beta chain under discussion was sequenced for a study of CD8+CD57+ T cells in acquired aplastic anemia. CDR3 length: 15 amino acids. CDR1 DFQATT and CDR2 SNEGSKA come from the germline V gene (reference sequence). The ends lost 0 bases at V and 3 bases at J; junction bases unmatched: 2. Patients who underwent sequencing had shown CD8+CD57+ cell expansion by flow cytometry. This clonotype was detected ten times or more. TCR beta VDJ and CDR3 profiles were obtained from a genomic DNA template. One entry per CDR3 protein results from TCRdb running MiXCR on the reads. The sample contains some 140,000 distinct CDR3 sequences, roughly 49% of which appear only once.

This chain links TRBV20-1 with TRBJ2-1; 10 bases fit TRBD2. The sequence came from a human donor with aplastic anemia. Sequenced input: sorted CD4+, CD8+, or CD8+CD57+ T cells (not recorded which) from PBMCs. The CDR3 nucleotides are TGCAGTGCTAGAGATCTAGCGGGGGTCTACAATGAGCAGTTCTTC. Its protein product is CSARDLAGVYNEQFF.